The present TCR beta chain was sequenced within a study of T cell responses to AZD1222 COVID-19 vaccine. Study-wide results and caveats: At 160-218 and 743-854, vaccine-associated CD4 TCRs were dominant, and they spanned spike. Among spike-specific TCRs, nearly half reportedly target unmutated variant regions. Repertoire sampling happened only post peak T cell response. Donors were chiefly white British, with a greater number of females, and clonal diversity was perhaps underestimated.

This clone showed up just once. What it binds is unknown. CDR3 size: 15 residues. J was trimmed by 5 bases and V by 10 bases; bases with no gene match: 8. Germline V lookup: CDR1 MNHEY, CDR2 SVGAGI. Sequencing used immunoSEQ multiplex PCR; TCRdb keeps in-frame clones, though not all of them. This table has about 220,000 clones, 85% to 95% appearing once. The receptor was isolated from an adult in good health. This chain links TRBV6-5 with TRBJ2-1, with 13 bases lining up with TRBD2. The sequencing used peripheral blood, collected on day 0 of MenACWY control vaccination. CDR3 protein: CAIAPGTSGNNEQFF. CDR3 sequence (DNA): TGTGCCATCGCCCCCGGGACTAGCGGGAACAATGAGCAGTTCTTC.